This is a list of T cell receptor beta chains from one sample in a study of blood T cell repertoires in COVID-19. Only in-frame clones appear in the TCRdb table, and some are missing; sequencing was by immunoSEQ multiplex PCR. The data hold 220,000 or so clones, with around 80% observed a single time. Sequenced: peripheral blood. These TCRs come from a woman aged 70-85 years with acute or convalescent COVID-19. The CDR3 runs from the conserved cysteine through the conserved F or W. D genes are given only for firm matches. Clone size appears in some rows only: once, few, many, or a class for an expanded clone.

NA,14,NA,TRBJ2-7,TRBV7-9,CASSLAGGGVEQYF,TGTGCCAGCAGCTTAGCTGGCGGAGGGGTCGAGCAGTACTTC
NA,12,NA,TRBJ1-4,TRBV29-1,CSVEVHGGKLFF,TGCAGCGTTGAGGTCCACGGGGGAAAACTGTTTTTT
NA,14,NA,TRBJ2-3,TRBV7-8,CASSFAERGDTQYF,TGTGCCAGCAGCTTCGCGGAGAGGGGGGATACGCAGTATTTT
NA,16,NA,TRBJ2-5,TRBV6-5,CASCLGWGVGLKTQYF,TGTGCCAGCTGTTTGGGGTGGGGGGTTGGGTTAAAGACCCAGTACTTC
TRBD2,16,NA,TRBJ2-7,TRBV19,CASSSPLAGGPYEQYF,TGTGCCAGTAGCAGCCCTCTAGCGGGAGGCCCCTACGAGCAGTACTTC
NA,13,NA,TRBJ1-3,TRBV6-5,CASTSDFGNTIYF,TGTGCCAGCACCTCAGATTTTGGAAACACCATATATTTT
TRBD2,17,few,TRBJ2-7,TRBV4-2,CASSQYLQREPSYEQYF,TGTGCCAGCAGCCAGTACCTCCAGCGGGAACCATCCTACGAGCAGTACTTC
TRBD1,18,many,TRBJ1-2,TRBV6-7,CASSPGRDRQPSPYGYTF,TGTGCCAGCAGTCCCGGCAGGGACAGGCAGCCTTCCCCCTATGGCTACACCTTC
TRBD2,14,NA,TRBJ2-3,TRBV28,CATERGGRTDTQYF,TGTGCCACCGAACGGGGGGGCCGAACAGATACGCAGTATTTT
TRBD1,15,NA,TRBJ1-6,TRBV3-1/TRBV3-2,CASSQVDRGNSPLHF,TGTGCCAGCAGCCAAGTGGACAGGGGTAATTCACCCCTCCACTTT
NA,11,NA,TRBJ2-3,TRBV6-6,CASSLRDTQYF,TGTGCCAGCAGTCTCAGGGATACGCAGTATTTT
TRBD2,15,NA,TRBJ2-5,TRBV5-1,CASSQTSGRQETQYF,TGCGCCAGCAGCCAGACTAGCGGGCGCCAAGAGACCCAGTACTTC
TRBD2,16,few,TRBJ2-2,TRBV5-1,CASSSGLAGLTGELFF,TGCGCCAGCAGCTCAGGACTAGCGGGCCTCACCGGGGAGCTGTTTTTT
TRBD1,17,once,TRBJ1-6,TRBV19,CASSGGQEGSYNSPLHF,TGTGCCAGTAGTGGTGGACAGGAAGGCTCCTATAATTCACCCCTCCACTTT
NA,14,NA,TRBJ1-3,TRBV19,CASSADSTGNTIYF,TGTGCCAGTAGTGCTGATAGTACTGGAAACACCATATATTTT
TRBD1,18,NA,TRBJ2-2,TRBV15,CATSLTRTGVANTGELFF,TGTGCCACCAGCTTAACGCGAACAGGGGTCGCGAACACCGGGGAGCTGTTTTTT
TRBD1,14,NA,TRBJ2-7,TRBV5-4,CASSLRQGNYEQYF,TGTGCCAGCAGCCTCCGACAGGGGAACTACGAGCAGTACTTC
NA,13,NA,TRBJ2-5,TRBV2,CASSRDYQETQYF,TGTGCCAGCAGCCGAGACTACCAAGAGACCCAGTACTTC
NA,14,NA,TRBJ1-4,TRBV19,CASSTGTPNEKLFF,TGTGCCAGTAGTACCGGGACACCTAATGAAAAACTGTTTTTT
NA,13,once,TRBJ1-1,TRBV3-1/TRBV3-2,CASSQGGMTEAFF,TGTGCCAGCAGCCAGGGGGGGATGACTGAAGCTTTCTTT
TRBD1,14,NA,TRBJ1-2,TRBV18,CASSPGQGAVGYTF,TGTGCCAGCTCACCGGGACAGGGGGCGGTTGGCTACACCTTC
NA,15,NA,TRBJ2-1,TRBV5-4,CASSLAPTGVDEQFF,TGTGCCAGCAGCTTGGCCCCCACGGGGGTGGATGAGCAGTTCTTC
NA,13,NA,TRBJ2-7,TRBV3-1/TRBV3-2,CASSQGAGYEQYF,TGTGCCAGCAGCCAAGGCGCGGGGTACGAGCAGTACTTC
TRBD2,14,NA,TRBJ2-5,TRBV9,CASSVAAGVGTQYF,TGTGCCAGCAGCGTAGCGGCGGGAGTGGGGACCCAGTACTTC
NA,14,NA,TRBJ1-4,TRBV5-1,CASSLDSANEKLFF,TGCGCCAGCAGCCTCGACAGCGCAAATGAAAAACTGTTTTTT
TRBD2,17,NA,TRBJ2-1,TRBV4-2,CASSQERLAGPYNEQFF,TGTGCCAGCAGCCAAGAAAGGCTAGCGGGTCCATACAATGAGCAGTTCTTC
TRBD1,14,few,TRBJ1-6,TRBV6-5,CASNQGVEESPLHF,TGTGCCAGCAACCAGGGGGTAGAAGAATCACCCCTCCACTTT
TRBD2,15,NA,TRBJ2-5,TRBV7-2,CASSPGLAEQETQYF,TGTGCCAGCAGCCCGGGACTAGCGGAGCAAGAGACCCAGTACTTC
TRBD2,15,NA,TRBJ2-7,TRBV5-1,CASSLDGGSLYEQYF,TGCGCCAGCAGCTTGGATGGCGGGAGTTTGTACGAGCAGTACTTC
NA,13,NA,TRBJ2-5,TRBV12-3/TRBV12-4,CASSPGVQETQYF,TGTGCCAGCAGCCCAGGGGTCCAAGAGACCCAGTACTTC
NA,13,NA,TRBJ1-5,TRBV18,CASSPRTDQPQHF,TGTGCCAGCTCACCCCGGACAGATCAGCCCCAGCATTTT
NA,15,NA,TRBJ1-6,TRBV15,CATSREVYRDSPLHF,TGTGCCACCAGCAGAGAGGTCTACAGGGATTCACCCCTCCACTTT
NA,15,NA,TRBJ1-6,TRBV30,CAWSPSVFYNSPLHF,TGTGCCTGGAGTCCGTCGGTGTTTTATAATTCACCCCTCCACTTT
NA,14,NA,TRBJ1-2,TRBV24-1,CATSEPGTPYGYTF,TGTGCCACCAGTGAACCCGGGACACCGTATGGCTACACCTTC
TRBD1,15,NA,TRBJ1-2,TRBV27,CASSPFWTGEGGYTF,TGTGCCAGCAGTCCATTCTGGACAGGGGAGGGAGGCTACACCTTC
TRBD1,15,NA,TRBJ2-7,TRBV28,CASTLAGQVNYEQYF,TGTGCCAGCACCCTCGCGGGACAGGTTAACTACGAGCAGTACTTC
NA,13,NA,TRBJ1-2,TRBV30,CAWSPDSPGGYTF,TGTGCCTGGAGCCCCGACAGTCCGGGTGGCTACACCTTC